This TCR beta chain was sequenced in a study of cytomegalovirus exposure and HLA in healthy donors. The germline gives CDR1 SNHLY, CDR2 FYNNEI. The V and J ends lost 6 bases and 6 bases, in that order; junction bases with no gene match: 10. This CDR3 contains 16 residues. Points on this clone: Its target is not known.

General study findings and limits: Cytomegalovirus-associated TCR beta chains were listed, numbering 164. Most TCR sequences were rare, but some public TCRs occurred in many donors.

Profiled with immunoSEQ multiplex PCR; TCRdb holds only in-frame clones, not every one. Found here are more than 60,000 clones, under 96% of them singletons; the top ten hold 4.5% to 5%. This TCR derives from a woman in her late teens or twenties in good health and CMV-seropositive. The sample taken for sequencing was PBMCs. The chain joins TRBV2 to TRBJ2-3, with 12 bases fitting TRBD2. CDR3 DNA: TGTGCCAGCAGCTCAGGGACTAGCGGGTCTGGGGATACGCAGTATTTT. Protein product: CASSSGTSGSGDTQYF.